The T cell receptor (beta chain) under discussion was sequenced for a study of control samples from healthy donors and cancer patients. The CDR3 is 18 amino acids. Losses at the gene ends were 0 bases for V and 1 base for J; bases not matched to a gene: 7. Germline-derived CDR1 and CDR2 are MRHNA and SNTAGT. Libraries were prepared by immunoSEQ multiplex PCR; TCRdb keeps only in-frame clonotypes and omits some of them. This repertoire shows tens of thousands of clones, roughly 87% found once; its top ten account for about 14%. Sequenced input: PBMCs. This sequence joins TRBV6-4 and TRBJ2-3; 10 bases fit TRBD2. The sequence derives from a man between 60 and 75 years old with head and neck cancer. CDR3 sequence (DNA): TGTGCCAGCAGTGACTCGAGCGAGCGGGAGGGGGGCACAGATACGCAGTATTTT. It codes for CASSDSSEREGGTDTQYF.